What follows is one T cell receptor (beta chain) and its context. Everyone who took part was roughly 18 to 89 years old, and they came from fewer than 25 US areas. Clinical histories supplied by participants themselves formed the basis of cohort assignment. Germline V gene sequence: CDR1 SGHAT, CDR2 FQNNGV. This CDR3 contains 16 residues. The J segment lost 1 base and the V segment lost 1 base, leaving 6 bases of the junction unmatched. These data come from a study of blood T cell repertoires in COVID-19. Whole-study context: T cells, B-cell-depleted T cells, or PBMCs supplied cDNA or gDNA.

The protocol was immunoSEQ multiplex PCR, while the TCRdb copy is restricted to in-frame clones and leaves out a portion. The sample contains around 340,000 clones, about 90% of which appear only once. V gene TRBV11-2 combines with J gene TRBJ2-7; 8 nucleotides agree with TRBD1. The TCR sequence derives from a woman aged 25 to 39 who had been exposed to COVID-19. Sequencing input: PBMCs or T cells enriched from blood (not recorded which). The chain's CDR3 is CASSLGPGQASYEQYF. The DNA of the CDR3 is TGTGCCAGCAGCTTAGGTCCGGGACAGGCGTCCTACGAGCAGTACTTC.